Presented here are 24 T cell receptor beta chains from one specimen sequenced in a study of T-cell memory formation after mild COVID-19. TCRdb re-derived calls from the 5' RACE reads in MiXCR, one entry per CDR3 protein. The table has around 320,000 distinct CDR3 sequences, around 27% seen once. The sequencing input was PBMCs or a T cell subset sorted from them (not recorded which). The receptors stem from an adult woman who had mild COVID-19 (a few samples of this study predate the infection). Cell type and time point are not known.

The chain couples TRBV5-1 to TRBJ2-7; 7 bases are a match to TRBD1. V was pared by 3 bases and J by 4 bases, with 7 bases of the junction left unmatched. CDR3 length: 14 amino acids. Germline CDR1 is SGHRS and CDR2 is YFSETQ. CDR3 sequence (DNA): TGCGCCAGCAGCTACTCCGGGACAGCATACGAGCAGTACTTC. This codes for CASSYSGTAYEQYF.

The chain recombines TRBV7-9 with TRBJ2-3; D might be TRBD1 (6 bases). Looked up from germline, CDR1 is SEHNR and CDR2 is FQNEAQ (reference sequence). The CDR3 extends over 15 amino acids. The V end was cut by 2 bases, the J end by 4 bases, with 13 bases between. The CDR3 loop is CASSLWSRGADTQYF. DNA for the CDR3: TGTGCCAGCAGCTTATGGAGCAGGGGAGCAGATACGCAGTATTTT.

The rearrangement uses TRBV11-3 and TRBJ2-2; possibly TRBD1 for D (5 bases). The CDR3 has 17 residues. Germline V gene lookup returns CDR1 SGHNT and CDR2 YENEEA. V was pared by 0 bases and J by 1 base, with 12 bases between. In DNA form, the CDR3 reads TGTGCCAGCAGCTTAGACTCAGGGATCGAGAACACCGGGGAGCTGTTTTTT. Translating gives CASSLDSGIENTGELFF.

This rearrangement joins TRBV29-1 to TRBJ1-2; D perhaps matches TRBD1 (5 bases). This CDR3 region has 12 residues. V dropped 3 bases and J dropped 4 bases, with 9 bases sitting between them. Germline assignment: CDR1 SQVTM and CDR2 ANQGSEA. DNA of the CDR3: TGCAGCGTTGATGGGGGAAGCTATGGCTACACCTTC. This encodes CSVDGGSYGYTF.

This clonotype was found a few times. The chain carries TRBV12-3 or TRBV12-4 and TRBJ1-3, with 8 bases that match TRBD1. V dropped 4 bases and J dropped 4; count of bases not matched to a gene: 3. This CDR3 contains 14 residues. CDR3 sequence: CASSWTGKGNTIYF. In DNA form, the CDR3 reads TGTGCCAGCAGTTGGACAGGGAAGGGAAACACCATATATTTT.

The V and J genes are TRBV13 and TRBJ2-3; D may match TRBD1 or TRBD2 (5 bases each). Deletions cut 0 bases from V and 3 bases from J, with 10 bases between. CDR1 is PRHDT, CDR2 FYEKMQ, per germline (reference sequence). The CDR3 loop spans 15 amino acids. CDR3 in DNA: TGTGCCAGCAGCTTAGGTGAGGGGCTAACAGATACGCAGTATTTT. It encodes CASSLGEGLTDTQYF.

This clonotype was counted between two and nine times. V and J are TRBV6-1 and TRBJ2-7; TRBD2 matches at 10 bases. Germline CDR1 reads MNHNS; CDR2 reads SASEGT. This CDR3 contains 15 residues. With 1 base clipped from V and 2 bases from J, the junction kept 2 bases outside the gene matches. This CDR3 reads CASSEGTSGAYEQYF. The CDR3 DNA is TGTGCCAGCAGTGAAGGGACTAGCGGTGCCTACGAGCAGTACTTC.

The chain couples TRBV24-1 to TRBJ2-1; D ambiguous. The CDR3 sequence is 13 residues long. CDR1 and CDR2 (germline): KGHDR, SFDVKD. V lost 6 bases and J lost 7, with 12 bases in between. The CDR3 reads CATSHRLKNEQFF. The CDR3 DNA reads TGTGCCACCAGTCACCGTCTCAAGAATGAGCAGTTCTTC.

The genes are TRBV7-2 and TRBJ1-1; D uncertain. The CDR3 length is 13 residues. Trimming removed 5 bases from V and 0 bases from J, with 7 bases in between. The germline CDR1 and CDR2 sequences are SGHTA and FQGNSA. The CDR3 region is CASSTAVNTEAFF. The CDR3 DNA sequence: TGTGCCAGCAGCACCGCGGTGAACACTGAAGCTTTCTTT. Drawing the rest from reference TRBV7-2 and TRBJ1-1, the complete variable domain is GAGVSQSPSNKVTEKGKDVELRCDPISGHTALYWYRQSLGQGLEFLIYFQGNSAPDKSGLPSDRFSAERTGGSVSTLTIQRTQQEDSAVYLCASSTAVNTEAFFGQGTRLTVV.

The chain is built from TRBV7-2 and TRBJ2-3; TRBD2 matches 8 bases. CDR3 size: 16 residues. Trimming cost V 9 bases and J 2 bases; bases outside gene matches: 13. The germline gives CDR1 SGHTA, CDR2 FQGNSA. CDR3 in DNA: TGTGCCAGTATGCATAAGGGGACTAGACCCACAGATACGCAGTATTTT. Translation: CASMHKGTRPTDTQYF.

This clonotype was picked up a small number of times. The CDR3 loop reads CASNTYSGANVLTF. The DNA for the CDR3 is TGTGCCAGCAACACCTACTCTGGGGCCAACGTCCTGACTTTC. This sequence joins TRBV12-3 or TRBV12-4 and TRBJ2-6; D unclear. Trimming removed 7 bases from V and 0 bases from J, with 7 bases in between. This CDR3 comprises 14 residues.

This clonotype turned up a few times. This sequence joins TRBV12-3 or TRBV12-4 and TRBJ2-3; 7 bases agree with TRBD2. The CDR3 extends over 16 amino acids. After removal of 3 bases from V and 2 bases from J, the junction contained 8 bases not matched to a gene. CDR3 DNA: TGTGCCAGCAGTTTCTCTGGGGGAGGGCCCACAGATACGCAGTATTTT. This encodes CASSFSGGGPTDTQYF.

The chain is built from TRBV11-2 and TRBJ2-1; 10 bases fit TRBD2. The CDR3 sequence is 20 residues long. CDR1 is SGHAT and CDR2 is FQNNGV in the germline V gene. V was clipped by 4 bases and J by 7 bases; unmatched bases: 22. CDR3: CASSSIHHLFGSGRNNEQFF. The CDR3 DNA reads TGTGCCAGCAGCTCAATACACCACCTATTTGGTAGCGGGAGGAATAATGAGCAGTTCTTC. The entire variable domain, with the rest obtained from reference TRBV11-2 and TRBJ2-1, is as follows: EAGVAQSPRYKIIEKRQSVAFWCNPISGHATLYWYQQILGQGPKLLIQFQNNGVVDDSQLPKDRFSAERLKGVDSTLKIQPAKLEDSAVYLCASSSIHHLFGSGRNNEQFFGPGTRLTVL.

This chain joins TRBV19 and TRBJ2-7; the D is unclear. This CDR3 has 13 residues. With 5 bases removed from V and 6 bases from J, the gap between germline ends came to 14 bases. Germline CDR1 reads LNHDA; CDR2 reads SQIVND (reference sequence). CDR3 amino acids: CASSFSVWAEQYF. The CDR3 region has the DNA TGTGCCAGTAGTTTTTCCGTCTGGGCCGAGCAGTACTTC. The full variable domain, in which reference TRBV19 and TRBJ2-7 provide the parts outside the CDR3, is DGGITQSPKYLFRKEGQNVTLSCEQNLNHDAMYWYRQDPGQGLRLIYYSQIVNDFQKGDIAEGYSVSREKKESFPLTVTSAQKNPTAFYLCASSFSVWAEQYFGPGTRLTVT.

The CDR3 DNA follows: TGCAGCGTTGAAGGACTAGCGGGAGGAACCTACAATGAGCAGTTCTTC. Amino acids: CSVEGLAGGTYNEQFF. This sequence joins TRBV29-1 and TRBJ2-1; 13 bases line up with TRBD2. The CDR3 extends over 16 amino acids. The germline CDR1 and CDR2 sequences are SQVTM and ANQGSEA. V gave up 1 base and J gave up 2 bases; unmatched junction bases: 2.

CDR3 amino acids: CASSAQTVTEAFF. Here the CDR3 DNA reads TGTGCCAGCAGCGCCCAGACAGTAACTGAAGCTTTCTTT. V and J are TRBV5-4 and TRBJ1-1; possible D gene TRBD1, 5 bases. V was pared by 4 bases and J by 5 bases, with 12 bases between. The germline CDR1 and CDR2 sequences are SGHNT and YYREEE (reference sequence). This CDR3 is 13 amino acids long. Filled out from reference TRBV5-4 and TRBJ1-1, the complete variable domain reads ETGVTQSPTHLIKTRGQQVTLRCSSQSGHNTVSWYQQALGQGPQFIFQYYREEENGRGNFPPRFSGLQFPNYSSELNVNALELDDSALYLCASSAQTVTEAFFGQGTRLTVV.

This clonotype was observed a handful of times. J is TRBJ2-5 and V is TRBV7-9, with D maybe TRBD2 (6 bases). The germline CDR1 and CDR2 sequences are SEHNR and FQNEAQ (reference sequence). The CDR3 totals 13 residues. The V end lost 6 bases, the J end lost 7 bases, and 15 bases lay between the germline ends. CDR3 sequence (DNA): TGTGCCAGCAGTTTCCGGGAGACGGGGACCCAGTACTTC. Amino acid sequence: CASSFRETGTQYF. Combining the CDR3 with reference TRBV7-9 and TRBJ2-5 gives the whole variable domain DTGVSQNPRHKITKRGQNVTFRCDPISEHNRLYWYRQTLGQGPEFLTYFQNEAQLEKSRLLSDRFSAERPKGSFSTLEIQRTEQGDSAMYLCASSFRETGTQYFGPGTRLLVL.

This chain links TRBV5-1 with TRBJ2-2; 7 bases map to TRBD1. The length of the CDR3 is 17 residues. Germline-derived CDR1 and CDR2 are SGHRS and YFSETQ. The trim removed 2 bases at V and 2 bases at J, leaving 9 bases unmatched. The chain's CDR3 is CASSFRSAGGNTGELFF. Here the CDR3 DNA reads TGCGCCAGCAGCTTTAGGTCCGCAGGGGGAAACACCGGGGAGCTGTTTTTT.

V and J are TRBV7-9 and TRBJ1-1, with no clear D. Between the trimmed V and J ends, which lost 5 bases and 6 bases, there was a span of 13 bases. From germline, CDR1 is SEHNR and CDR2 FQNEAQ (reference sequence). CDR3 length: 13 amino acids. This chain's CDR3 is CASSNTGFAEAFF. CDR3 sequence (DNA): TGTGCCAGCAGCAACACGGGCTTCGCTGAAGCTTTCTTT.

The chain carries TRBV12-3 or TRBV12-4 and TRBJ2-6, with D unclear. Trimming took off 5 bases at V and 1 base at J, with 15 bases between the two ends. This CDR3 comprises 17 residues. The CDR3 DNA is TGTGCCAGCAGTCAGACGGTGATGACGTCTGGGGCCAACGTCCTGACTTTC. This codes for CASSQTVMTSGANVLTF.

The chain couples TRBV25-1 to TRBJ2-7, with 7 bases aligning to TRBD2. The CDR3 length is 15 residues. V dropped 2 bases and J dropped 0; count of bases not matched to a gene: 4. Germline lookup yields CDR1 MGHDK and CDR2 SYGVNS. The CDR3 coding sequence is TGTGCCAGCAGTGAAGCGGGAGCCCTCTCCTACGAGCAGTACTTC. As protein: CASSEAGALSYEQYF.

This clonotype appeared a few times. The chain combines TRBV23-1 with TRBJ1-1; no definite D call. TRBV23-1 is an ORF, and what it does is uncertain. V was trimmed by 2 bases and J by 5 bases, leaving 6 bases between them. The CDR3 loop spans 12 amino acids. Here the CDR3 DNA reads TGCGCCAGCAGTCAAGCGGGGACTGAAGCTTTCTTT. This gives the protein CASSQAGTEAFF.

This chain links TRBV6-1 with TRBJ1-2; D is possibly TRBD1 (6 bases). Germline-derived CDR1 and CDR2 are MNHNS and SASEGT. The CDR3 has 12 residues. V lost 11 bases to trimming and J lost 5 bases, with 15 bases between them. Here the CDR3 DNA reads TGTGCCTCCCGAGGACAGACATATGGCTACACCTTC. It codes for CASRGQTYGYTF.

J is TRBJ2-1 and V is TRBV12-3 or TRBV12-4, with D tentatively TRBD1 (6 bases). Trimming took 0 bases from V and 7 from J, leaving 10 bases between them. This CDR3 has 14 amino acids. In DNA form, the CDR3 reads TGTGCCAGCAGTTTAGCCGACAGGCCAAATGAGCAGTTCTTC. It is translated as CASSLADRPNEQFF.